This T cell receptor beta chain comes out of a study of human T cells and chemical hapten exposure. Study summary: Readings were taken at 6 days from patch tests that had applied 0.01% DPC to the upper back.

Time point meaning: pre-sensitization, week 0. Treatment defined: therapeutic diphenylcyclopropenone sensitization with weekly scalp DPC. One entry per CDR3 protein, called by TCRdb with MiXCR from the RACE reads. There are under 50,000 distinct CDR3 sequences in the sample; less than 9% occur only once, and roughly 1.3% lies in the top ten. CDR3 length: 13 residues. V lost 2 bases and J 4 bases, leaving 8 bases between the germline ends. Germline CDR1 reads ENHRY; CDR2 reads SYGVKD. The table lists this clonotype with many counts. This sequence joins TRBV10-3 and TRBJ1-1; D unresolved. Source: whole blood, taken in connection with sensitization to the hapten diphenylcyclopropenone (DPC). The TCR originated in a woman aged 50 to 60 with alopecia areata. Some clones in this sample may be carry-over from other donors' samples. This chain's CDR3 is CAISEGHLTEAFF. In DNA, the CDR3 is TGTGCCATCAGTGAGGGGCACCTCACTGAAGCTTTCTTT.